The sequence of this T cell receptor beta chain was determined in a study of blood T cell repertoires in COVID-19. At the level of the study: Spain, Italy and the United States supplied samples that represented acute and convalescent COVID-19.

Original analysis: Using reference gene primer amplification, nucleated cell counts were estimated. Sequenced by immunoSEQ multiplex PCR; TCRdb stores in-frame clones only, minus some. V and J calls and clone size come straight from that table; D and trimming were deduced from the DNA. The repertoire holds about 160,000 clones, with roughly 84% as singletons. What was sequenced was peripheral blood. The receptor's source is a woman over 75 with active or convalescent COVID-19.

The CDR3, as DNA: TGTGCCAGCAGTTACTCCGGGACAGGGTCCGAGCAGTACTTC. It is translated as CASSYSGTGSEQYF. The gene calls are TRBV6-2 or TRBV6-3 and TRBJ2-7, with 9 bases fitting TRBD1. Unmatched junction bases numbered 3, after V lost 0 bases and J lost 6 bases. Per the germline V gene, CDR1 is MNHEY and CDR2 is SVGEGT. The CDR3 sequence is 14 residues long.